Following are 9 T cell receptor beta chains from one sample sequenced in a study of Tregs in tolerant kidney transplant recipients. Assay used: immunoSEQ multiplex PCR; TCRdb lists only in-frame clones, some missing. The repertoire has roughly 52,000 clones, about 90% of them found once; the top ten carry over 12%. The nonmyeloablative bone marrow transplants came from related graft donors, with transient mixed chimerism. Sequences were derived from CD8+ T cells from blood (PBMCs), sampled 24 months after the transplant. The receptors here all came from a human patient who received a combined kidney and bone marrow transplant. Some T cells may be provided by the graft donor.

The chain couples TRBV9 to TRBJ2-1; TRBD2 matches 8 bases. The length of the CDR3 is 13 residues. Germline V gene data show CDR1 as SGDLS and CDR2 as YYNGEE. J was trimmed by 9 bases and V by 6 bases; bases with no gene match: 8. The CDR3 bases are TGTGCCAGCACCCCGGGGGGGTACGCTGAGCAGTTCTTC. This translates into CASTPGGYAEQFF.

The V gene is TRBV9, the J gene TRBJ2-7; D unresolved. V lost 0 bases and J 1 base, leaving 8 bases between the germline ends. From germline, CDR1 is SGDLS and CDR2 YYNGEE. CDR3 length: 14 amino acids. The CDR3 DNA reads TGTGCCAGCAGCGTAGGAGGCCTATCCTACGAGCAGTACTTC. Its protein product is CASSVGGLSYEQYF. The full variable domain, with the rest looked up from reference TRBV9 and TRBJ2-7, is DSGVTQTPKHLITATGQRVTLRCSPRSGDLSVYWYQQSLDQGLQFLIQYYNGEERAKGNILERFSAQQFPDLHSELNLSSLELGDSALYFCASSVGGLSYEQYFGPGTRLTVT.

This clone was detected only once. The CDR3 region is CASSLDLAKNIQYF. In DNA form, the CDR3 reads TGTGCCAGCAGCTTGGACTTAGCCAAAAACATTCAGTACTTC. The chain has TRBV5-6 and TRBJ2-4; no clear D. Germline lookup yields CDR1 SGHDT and CDR2 YYEEEE. This CDR3 contains 14 residues. V was clipped by 0 bases and J by 0 bases, with 4 bases between them.

This CDR3 reads CASSHGVGGSFFTDTQYF. DNA for the CDR3: TGTGCCAGCAGCCATGGAGTCGGGGGGTCCTTTTTCACAGATACGCAGTATTTT. This chain links TRBV14 with TRBJ2-3, with TRBD2 matching over 7 bases. Germline-derived CDR1 and CDR2 are SGHDN and FVKESK. The CDR3 runs to 18 residues. V dropped 3 bases and J dropped 2; count of bases not matched to a gene: 14.

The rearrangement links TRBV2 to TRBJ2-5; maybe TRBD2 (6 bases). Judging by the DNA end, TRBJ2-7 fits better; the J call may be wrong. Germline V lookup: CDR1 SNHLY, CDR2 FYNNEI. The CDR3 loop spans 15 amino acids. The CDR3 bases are TGTGCCAGCAGTGAATCTAGCGTAAGCTCCTACGAGCAGTACTTC. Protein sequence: CASSESSVSSYEQYF.

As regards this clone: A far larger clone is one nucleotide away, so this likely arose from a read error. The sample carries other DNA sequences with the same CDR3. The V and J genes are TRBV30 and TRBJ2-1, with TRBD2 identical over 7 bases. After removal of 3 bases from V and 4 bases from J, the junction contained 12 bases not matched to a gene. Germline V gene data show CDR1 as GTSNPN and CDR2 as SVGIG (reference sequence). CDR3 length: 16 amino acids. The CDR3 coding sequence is TGTGCCTGGAGCGACGGGACTGGCGGGAGATACAATGAGCAGTTCTTC. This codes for CAWSDGTGGRYNEQFF.

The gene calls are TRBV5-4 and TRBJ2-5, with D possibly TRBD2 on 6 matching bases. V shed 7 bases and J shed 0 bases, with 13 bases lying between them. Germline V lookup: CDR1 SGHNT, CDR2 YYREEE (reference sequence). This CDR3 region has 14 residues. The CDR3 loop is CASSGGNNQETQYF. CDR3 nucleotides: TGTGCCAGCTCCGGCGGGAACAACCAAGAGACCCAGTACTTC.

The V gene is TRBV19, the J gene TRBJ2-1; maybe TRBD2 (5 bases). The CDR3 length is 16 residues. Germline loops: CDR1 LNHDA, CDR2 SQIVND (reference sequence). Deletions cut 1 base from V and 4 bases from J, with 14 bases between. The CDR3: CASSIVAGAHYNEQFF. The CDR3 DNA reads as TGTGCCAGTAGTATAGTCGCGGGCGCTCATTACAATGAGCAGTTCTTC.

The CDR3 DNA reads as TGTGCCAGCAGCCACGGGACAGACGACTATGGCTACACCTTC. This codes for CASSHGTDDYGYTF. This chain links TRBV14 with TRBJ1-2; 7 nucleotides match TRBD1. V shed 3 bases and J 3 bases; nucleotides not matched to a gene: 4. From germline, CDR1 is SGHDN and CDR2 FVKESK. The CDR3 runs to 14 residues.